These 15 T cell receptor beta chains came from one sample sequenced in a study of CD8+CD57+ T cells in acquired aplastic anemia. Genomic DNA, the template, was used for profiling of the TCR beta VDJ and CDR3. TCRdb reanalysed the reads using MiXCR and keeps one entry per CDR3 protein. The sample yields some 64,000 distinct CDR3 sequences, around 55% seen once. Sequencing was carried out using sorted CD4+, CD8+, or CD8+CD57+ T cells (not recorded which) from PBMCs. These receptors all stem from a human donor in good health, serving as a control.

In its sample, this clonotype was seen a few times. The chain links TRBV19 to TRBJ2-2; maybe TRBD2 (5 bases). Germline values: CDR1 LNHDA, CDR2 SQIVND (reference sequence). The CDR3 sequence is 12 residues long. CDR3 protein: CAPPLVGGELFF. CDR3 DNA sequence: TGTGCTCCCCCACTAGTAGGCGGGGAGCTGTTTTTT.

J is TRBJ2-7 and V is TRBV10-3; D perhaps matches TRBD2 (5 bases). Trimming pared 2 bases from V and 1 base from J, leaving 15 bases between. Germline-derived CDR1 and CDR2 are ENHRY and SYGVKD. The CDR3 is 16 residues long. CDR3 DNA: TGTGCCATCAGTGAGGCGGGTAGCTTCGTTTCCTACGAGCAGTACTTC. The encoded protein is CAISEAGSFVSYEQYF.

This clonotype was seen ten or more times. The genes are TRBV20-1 and TRBJ2-5, with 8 nucleotides matching TRBD2. The CDR3 is 15 amino acids. V dropped 3 bases and J dropped 1; count of bases not matched to a gene: 7. CDR1 is DFQATT and CDR2 is SNEGSKA in the germline V gene (reference sequence). The CDR3 nucleotides are TGCAGTGCTAGGAATCCGGGAGGGGCCCAAGAGACCCAGTACTTC. This translates into CSARNPGGAQETQYF.

The V and J genes are TRBV6-1 and TRBJ2-2, with D maybe TRBD1 (7 bases). Germline V gene lookup returns CDR1 MNHNS and CDR2 SASEGT. The V gene lost 6 bases and the J gene lost 7 bases, with 15 bases spanning the gap. The CDR3 length is 14 residues. The CDR3 DNA sequence: TGTGCCAGCAGGGGGGGACAGAGGAACGGGGAGCTGTTTTTT. It is translated as CASRGGQRNGELFF.

The J gene is TRBJ2-3, the V gene TRBV19, with D possibly being TRBD1 (5 bases). V lost 2 bases to trimming and J lost 5 bases, with 8 bases between them. Looked up from germline, CDR1 is LNHDA and CDR2 is SQIVND (reference sequence). The CDR3 has 13 amino acids. CDR3 residues: CASSIQGVDTQYF. The CDR3 coding sequence is TGTGCCAGTAGTATACAGGGTGTAGATACGCAGTATTTT.

The gene calls are TRBV5-1 and TRBJ2-7; TRBD1 is a possible D gene (5 bases). Per the germline V gene, CDR1 is SGHRS and CDR2 is YFSETQ. V lost 4 bases, J lost 3 bases, and 14 bases lay in between. The CDR3 runs to 14 residues. CDR3 nucleotide sequence: TGCGCCAGCAGCCCCCTGACAGCAAACTACGAGCAGTACTTC. Its translation: CASSPLTANYEQYF.

The chain couples TRBV19 to TRBJ2-6; D perhaps matches TRBD2 (6 bases). CDR1 LNHDA and CDR2 SQIVND come from the germline V gene (reference sequence). V lost 6 bases and J 3 bases, leaving 12 bases between the germline ends. This CDR3 spans 15 amino acids. The CDR3 DNA sequence: TGTGCCAGTAGCCCTCTGCGGGGTGGGGCCAACGTCCTGACTTTC. Protein sequence: CASSPLRGGANVLTF.

The genes are TRBV2 and TRBJ1-2; D uncertain. Trimming cost V 9 bases and J 3 bases, with 11 bases left between them. The CDR3 sequence is 12 residues long. Germline values: CDR1 SNHLY, CDR2 FYNNEI. DNA for the CDR3: TGTGCCAGAGAAGCGGGTGACTATGGCTACACCTTC. This translates into CAREAGDYGYTF.

This clonotype occurred many times. This may be a read error: a much more frequent sequence differs by one nucleotide. The chain has TRBV2 and TRBJ1-5; D is uncertain. Germline V gene lookup returns CDR1 SNHLY and CDR2 FYNNEI. Trimming stripped 11 bases from V and 0 bases from J, with 14 bases between. The CDR3 totals 14 residues. CDR3 in amino acids: CAGASDYSNQPQHF. The CDR3 coding sequence is TGTGCCGGCGCCTCGGATTATAGCAATCAGCCCCAGCATTTT.

By sample fraction, this clonotype is medium-sized. V usage is TRBV2 and J usage is TRBJ2-5, with a possible D match to TRBD2 (5 bases). The CDR3 length is 15 residues. Trimming pared 6 bases from V and 2 bases from J, leaving 16 bases between. Looked up from germline, CDR1 is SNHLY and CDR2 is FYNNEI. Here the CDR3 DNA reads TGTGCCAGCAGAGAGGGTGGGGTGGTACAAGAGACCCAGTACTTC. Translating it yields CASREGGVVQETQYF. The complete variable domain, with remaining parts taken from reference TRBV2 and TRBJ2-5, reads EPEVTQTPSHQVTQMGQEVILRCVPISNHLYFYWYRQILGQKVEFLVSFYNNEISEKSEIFDDQFSVERPDGSNFTLKIRSTKLEDSAMYFCASREGGVVQETQYFGPGTRLLVL.

This clonotype showed up many times. A read error may account for a junction end that differs from germline. The gene calls are TRBV24-1 and TRBJ2-7; D could derive from TRBD1 or TRBD2 (5 bases each). The length of the CDR3 is 15 residues. The germline gives CDR1 KGHDR, CDR2 SFDVKD. The CDR3 bases are TGTGCCGCCAGTGATGTCGACGGGACCCCCTACGAGCAGTACTTC. Its translation is CAASDVDGTPYEQYF.

This clonotype appeared many times. This chain links TRBV4-1 with TRBJ2-4; perhaps TRBD2 as D (6 bases). In germline, CDR1 is MGHRA, CDR2 YSYEKL. The CDR3 totals 15 residues. V was shortened by 3 bases and J by 0 bases, with 9 bases between the two germline ends. The CDR3: CASSQAGLAKNIQYF. CDR3 nucleotides: TGCGCCAGCAGCCAGGCGGGGCTAGCCAAAAACATTCAGTACTTC.

The V call is TRBV20-1, the J call TRBJ1-6; no definite D call. Germline CDR1 and CDR2: DFQATT and SNEGSKA (reference sequence). The CDR3 extends over 12 amino acids. Trimming took off 6 bases at V and 11 bases at J, with 14 bases between the two ends. CDR3 sequence reads: CSAAGPSAPLHF. CDR3 sequence (DNA): TGCAGTGCGGCTGGACCCTCGGCACCCCTCCACTTT.

On this clonotype: The junction departs from germline at one end; a sequencing error may be responsible. The V and J genes are TRBV10-1 and TRBJ2-7; a weak D match, TRBD2 (6 bases). Germline CDR1 is WNHNN and CDR2 is SYGVQD (reference sequence). This CDR3 region has 16 residues. The CDR3 DNA sequence: TGCGCCAGCAGTGACATCCAGGCAGGGACCGGCGGGGAGCTGTACTTC. Amino acid sequence: CASSDIQAGTGGELYF.

This clonotype was counted at least ten times. The chain employs TRBV3-1 and TRBJ2-7, with D perhaps TRBD1 or TRBD2 (5 bases each). Trimming stripped 4 bases from V and 4 bases from J, with 26 bases between. CDR1 is LGHDT and CDR2 is YNNKEL in the germline V gene (reference sequence). CDR3 length equals 18 residues. This chain's CDR3 is CASSPTGTGKGRGYEQYF. DNA of the CDR3: TGTGCCAGCAGCCCAACTGGCACAGGAAAAGGACGAGGGTACGAGCAGTACTTC.